This TCR beta chain was identified during a study of cytomegalovirus exposure and HLA in healthy donors. General study points: Being productive about 87% or about 30% of the time was typical of most TCR beta V segments in an earlier analysis.

Vbeta (60) and Jbeta (13) primers were used in the PCR. Generated by immunoSEQ multiplex PCR, the TCRdb table keeps only in-frame clones and is missing some. The table shows over 100,000 clones, with 6.5% to 9.5% occurring only once. This clone was detected a few times. Antigen specificity is unknown. This TCR came from a man aged 40-49 years in good health and CMV-seronegative. The sample taken for sequencing was PBMCs.

CDR3 sequence (DNA): TGCGCCAGCTCTGAGGACTCTTTAGTGGATACGCAGTATTTT. Its protein product is CASSEDSLVDTQYF. This chain links TRBV5-1 with TRBJ2-3; TRBD2 might be the D (5 bases). CDR3 length equals 14 residues. Looked up from germline, CDR1 is SGHRS and CDR2 is YFSETQ. V lost 7 bases and J lost 6, with 18 bases in between.